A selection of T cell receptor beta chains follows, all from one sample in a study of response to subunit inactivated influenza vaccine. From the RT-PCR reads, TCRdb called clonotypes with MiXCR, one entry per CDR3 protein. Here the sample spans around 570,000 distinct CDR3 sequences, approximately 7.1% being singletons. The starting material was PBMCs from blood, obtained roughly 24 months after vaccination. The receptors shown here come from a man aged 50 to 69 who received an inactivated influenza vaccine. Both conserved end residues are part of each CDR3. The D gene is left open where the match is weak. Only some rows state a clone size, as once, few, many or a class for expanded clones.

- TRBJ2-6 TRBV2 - CASSARALSSGANVLTF TGTGCCAGCAGTGCCAGGGCGCTGAGCTCTGGGGCCAACGTCCTGACTTTC
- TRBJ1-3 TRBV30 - CAWSRVPGNTIYF TGTGCCTGGAGTAGAGTTCCAGGAAACACCATATATTTT
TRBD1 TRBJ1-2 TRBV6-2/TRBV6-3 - CASTPDRGVSYGYTF TGTGCCAGCACCCCCGACAGGGGAGTCTCCTATGGCTACACCTTC
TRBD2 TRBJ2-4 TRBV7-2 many CASSLGISGAVQYF TGTGCCAGCAGCTTAGGAATTAGCGGGGCGGTTCAGTACTTC
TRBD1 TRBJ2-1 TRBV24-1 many CATSDLPRGPYNEQFF TGTGCCACCAGTGATTTGCCCAGGGGGCCCTACAATGAGCAGTTCTTC
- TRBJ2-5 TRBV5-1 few CASRHSSQETQYF TGCGCCAGCAGGCATTCTTCACAAGAGACCCAGTACTTC
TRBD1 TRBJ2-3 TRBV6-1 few CASSETRQGRDTQYF TGTGCCAGCAGTGAGACCAGACAGGGGAGAGATACGCAGTATTTT
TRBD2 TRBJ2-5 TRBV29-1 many CSGSTSGLQETQYF TGCAGCGGCTCCACTAGCGGGCTTCAAGAGACCCAGTACTTC
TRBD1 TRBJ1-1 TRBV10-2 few CASSDRDRWGLEAFF TGCGCCAGCAGTGACCGGGACAGGTGGGGGCTTGAAGCTTTCTTT
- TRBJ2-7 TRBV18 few CASSPGWEQYF TGTGCCAGCTCACCAGGGTGGGAGCAGTACTTC
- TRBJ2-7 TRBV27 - CASSFLQGSSEQYF TGTGCCAGCAGTTTTCTTCAGGGCTCAAGCGAGCAGTACTTC